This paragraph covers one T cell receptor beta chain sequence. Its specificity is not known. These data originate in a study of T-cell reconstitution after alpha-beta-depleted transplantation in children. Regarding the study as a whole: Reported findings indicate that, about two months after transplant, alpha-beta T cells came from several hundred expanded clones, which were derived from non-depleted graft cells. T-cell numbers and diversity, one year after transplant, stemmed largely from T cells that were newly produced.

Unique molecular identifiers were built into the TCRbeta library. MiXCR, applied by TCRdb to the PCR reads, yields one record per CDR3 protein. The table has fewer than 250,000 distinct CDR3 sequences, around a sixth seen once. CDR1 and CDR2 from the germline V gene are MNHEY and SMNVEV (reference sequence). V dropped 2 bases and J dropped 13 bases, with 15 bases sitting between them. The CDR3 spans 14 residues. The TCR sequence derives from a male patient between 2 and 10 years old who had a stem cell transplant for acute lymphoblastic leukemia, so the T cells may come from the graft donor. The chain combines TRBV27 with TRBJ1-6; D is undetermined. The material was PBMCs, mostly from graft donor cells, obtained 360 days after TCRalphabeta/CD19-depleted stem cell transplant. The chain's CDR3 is CASSLLQSHRPLHF. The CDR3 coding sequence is TGTGCCAGCAGTTTACTCCAGAGTCATCGGCCCCTCCACTTT.